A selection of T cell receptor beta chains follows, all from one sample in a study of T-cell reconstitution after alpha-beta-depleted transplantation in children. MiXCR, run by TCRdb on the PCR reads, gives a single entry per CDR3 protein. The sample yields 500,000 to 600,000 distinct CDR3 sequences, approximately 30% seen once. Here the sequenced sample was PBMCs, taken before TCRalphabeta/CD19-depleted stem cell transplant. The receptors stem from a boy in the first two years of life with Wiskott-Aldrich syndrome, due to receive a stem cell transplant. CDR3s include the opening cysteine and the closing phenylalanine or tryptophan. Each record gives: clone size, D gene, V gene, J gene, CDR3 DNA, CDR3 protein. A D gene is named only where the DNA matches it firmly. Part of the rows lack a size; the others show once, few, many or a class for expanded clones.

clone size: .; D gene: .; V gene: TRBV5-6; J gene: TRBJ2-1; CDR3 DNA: TGTGCCAGCAGCTTGGATCTAGACCTTACTTACAATGAGCAGTTCTTC; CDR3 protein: CASSLDLDLTYNEQFF
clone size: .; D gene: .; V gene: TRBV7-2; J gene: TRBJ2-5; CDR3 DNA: TGTGCCAGCCGACTCCTCCAAGAGACCCAGTACTTC; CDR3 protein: CASRLLQETQYF
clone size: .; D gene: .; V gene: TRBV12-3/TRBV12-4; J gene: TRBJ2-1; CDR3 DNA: TGTGCCAGCAGTTTAAAGCGGGCGGGGGAGCAGTTCTTC; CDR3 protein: CASSLKRAGEQFF
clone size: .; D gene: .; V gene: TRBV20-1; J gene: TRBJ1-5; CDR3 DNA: TGCAGTGCAACCGGGCGCAATCAGCCCCAGCATTTT; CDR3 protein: CSATGRNQPQHF
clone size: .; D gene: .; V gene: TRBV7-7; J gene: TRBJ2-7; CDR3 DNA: TGTGCCAGCAGCTTGTCAGGGCGCCACGAGCAGTACTTC; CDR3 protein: CASSLSGRHEQYF
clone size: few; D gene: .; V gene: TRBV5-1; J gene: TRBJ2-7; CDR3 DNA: TGCGCCAGCAGCTTCGCAGGGGCCACGGGGAGAATATACGAGCAGTACTTC; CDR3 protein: CASSFAGATGRIYEQYF
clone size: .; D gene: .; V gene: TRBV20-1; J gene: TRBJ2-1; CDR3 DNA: TGCAGTGCCCAGGACCCTAGGGTTCTATCGATCAATGAGCAGTTCTTC; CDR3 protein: CSAQDPRVLSINEQFF
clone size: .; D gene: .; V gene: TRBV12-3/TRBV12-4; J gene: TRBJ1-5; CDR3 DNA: TGTGCCAGCAGTCGATTAGGGGCCCTTAGCAATCAGCCCCAGCATTTT; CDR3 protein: CASSRLGALSNQPQHF
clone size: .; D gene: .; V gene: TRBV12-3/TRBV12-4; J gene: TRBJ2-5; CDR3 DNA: TGTGCCAGCAGCCGTTTAGGCGGAGACCAAGAGACCCAGTACTTC; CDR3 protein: CASSRLGGDQETQYF
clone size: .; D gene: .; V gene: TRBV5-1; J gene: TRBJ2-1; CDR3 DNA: TGCGCCAGCAGCCCGCAAAGGCCGTCTAGCACGGGTGAGCAGTTCTTC; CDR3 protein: CASSPQRPSSTGEQFF
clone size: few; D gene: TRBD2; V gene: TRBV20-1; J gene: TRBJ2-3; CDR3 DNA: TGCAGTACGACTAGCGGCACAGATACGCAGTATTTT; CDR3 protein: CSTTSGTDTQYF
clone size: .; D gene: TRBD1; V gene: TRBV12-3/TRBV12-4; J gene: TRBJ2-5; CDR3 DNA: TGTGCCAGCAGAGGGGGCGAAGAAGAGACCCAGTACTTC; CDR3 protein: CASRGGEEETQYF
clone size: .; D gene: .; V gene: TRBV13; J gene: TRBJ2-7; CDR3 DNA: TGTGCCAGCAGCTTAAGAGGGGGGGCGTACGAGCAGTACTTC; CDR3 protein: CASSLRGGAYEQYF
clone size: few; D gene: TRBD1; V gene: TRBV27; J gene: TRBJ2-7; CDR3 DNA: TGTGCCAGCAGTAAAGGTCCGGGACAGGGGCTCTACGAGCAGTACTTC; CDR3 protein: CASSKGPGQGLYEQYF
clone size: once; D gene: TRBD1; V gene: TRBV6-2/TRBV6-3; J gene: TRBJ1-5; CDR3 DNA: TGTGCCAGCACCCCCTTCAGGGGGAGTTTTGGCAATCAGCCCCAGCATTTT; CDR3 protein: CASTPFRGSFGNQPQHF
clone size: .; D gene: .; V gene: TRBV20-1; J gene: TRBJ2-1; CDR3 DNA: TGCAGTGCTAGAGATCGGGATAGCTCCTACAATGAGCAGTTCTTC; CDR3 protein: CSARDRDSSYNEQFF
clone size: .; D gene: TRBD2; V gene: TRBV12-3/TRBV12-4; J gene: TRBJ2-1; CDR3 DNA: TGTGCCAGCAGTTTCTTTGCGGGAGGGTCCTCGGGGTACAATGAGCAGTTCTTC; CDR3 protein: CASSFFAGGSSGYNEQFF
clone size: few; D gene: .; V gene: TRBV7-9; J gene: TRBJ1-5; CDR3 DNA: TGTGCCAGCAGCTTAACCAACGGCAATCAGCCCCAGCATTTT; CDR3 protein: CASSLTNGNQPQHF
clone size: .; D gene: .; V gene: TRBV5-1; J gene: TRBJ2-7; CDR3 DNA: TGCGCCAGCAGTCCCGGGGAGGATCCCTACGAGCAGTACTTC; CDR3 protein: CASSPGEDPYEQYF
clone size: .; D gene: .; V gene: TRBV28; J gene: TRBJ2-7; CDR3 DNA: TGTGCCAGCAGTCCCGCTCCCGGGAGCGACTCCTACGAGCAGTACTTC; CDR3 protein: CASSPAPGSDSYEQYF
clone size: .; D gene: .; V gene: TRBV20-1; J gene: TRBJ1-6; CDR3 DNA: TGCAGTGCTAGACCCCAGAGCTCCTATAATTCACCCCTCCACTTT; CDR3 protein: CSARPQSSYNSPLHF
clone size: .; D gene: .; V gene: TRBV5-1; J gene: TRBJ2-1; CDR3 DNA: TGCGCCAGCAGCTTGGAGATTTGGCTTCAGTACGGGGATGAGCAGTTCTTC; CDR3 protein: CASSLEIWLQYGDEQFF
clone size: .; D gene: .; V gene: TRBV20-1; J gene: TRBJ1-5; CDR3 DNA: TGCAGTGCTAGAGATTGGGCTCTCTATGGCAATCAGCCCCAGCATTTT; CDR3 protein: CSARDWALYGNQPQHF
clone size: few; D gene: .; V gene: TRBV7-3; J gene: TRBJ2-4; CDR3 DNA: TGTGCCAGCAGCTTAAACTCCAGGCCCAAAAACATTCAGTACTTC; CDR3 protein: CASSLNSRPKNIQYF